This T cell receptor (beta chain) was captured in a study of identical twins. In the case of this clonotype: Its antigen is still unknown.

A template switching step contributed a universal primer site, while unique molecular identifiers were present in the cDNA. A single record per CDR3 protein comes from TCRdb applying MiXCR to the 5' RACE reads. The sample lists about 530,000 distinct CDR3 sequences; under 25% were seen once. With no exceptions, donors were healthy Caucasians. Study conclusions and caveats: Carriage of fewer insertions was seen in abundant cord blood beta clonotypes, whereas memory repertoires showed none.

The length of the CDR3 is 15 residues. Trimming removed 2 bases at V and 2 bases at J, with 16 bases between. Germline assignment: CDR1 DFQATT and CDR2 SNEGSKA (reference sequence). The sample also formed part of further work on yellow fever vaccine responses in identical twins.

Sequencing was carried out using CD4+ T cells sorted from blood. The V call is TRBV20-1, the J call TRBJ2-7, with D tentatively TRBD2 (6 bases). This TCR was sampled from a woman in her late teens or twenties in good health. The CDR3 loop reads CSARPMAGTTYEQYF. The CDR3 DNA reads TGCAGTGCTAGACCCATGGCGGGAACCACCTACGAGCAGTACTTC.